This is a list of T cell receptor beta chains from one sample in a study of beta chain features in type 1 diabetes. Libraries were prepared by immunoSEQ multiplex PCR; TCRdb keeps only in-frame clonotypes and omits some of them. The data show 240,000 or so clones, with around 21% seen just once and less than 0.03% held by the top ten. The source material was naive CD4+ T cells from blood. The origin of the receptors is a woman aged 40 to 50 with type 1 diabetes. Both conserved end residues are part of each CDR3. Fields, in order: J gene, V gene, D gene, CDR3 length, clone size, CDR3 DNA, CDR3 protein. A D gene is named only where the DNA matches it firmly. Size tells how often a clone was seen (once, few, many) or the class of an expanded clone, and some rows leave it out.

TRBJ2-1 | TRBV5-1 | . | 14 | . | TGCGCCAGCAGCGTATCGGCAGTGGCGGCTGAGCAGTTCTTC | CASSVSAVAAEQFF
TRBJ2-1 | TRBV7-9 | . | 12 | few | TGTGCCAGCAGCTTAGCGGGGGACATCCAGTTCTTC | CASSLAGDIQFF
TRBJ2-3 | TRBV5-1 | . | 14 | . | TGCGCCAGCAGCGGTCCCGGGAGCACAGATACGCAGTATTTT | CASSGPGSTDTQYF
TRBJ2-1 | TRBV25-1 | . | 14 | few | TGTGCCACCCGGGGGTCCCCTGAGATCGATGAGCAGTTCTTC | CATRGSPEIDEQFF
TRBJ2-2 | TRBV25-1 | . | 15 | . | TGTGCCAGCAGTGATTTCGGCGGGAACACCGGGGAGCTGTTTTTT | CASSDFGGNTGELFF
TRBJ2-5 | TRBV10-3 | TRBD1 | 14 | . | TGTGCCATCAGCGGGGACAGGGAGCCAGAGACCCAGTACTTC | CAISGDREPETQYF
TRBJ2-3 | TRBV11-3 | . | 14 | . | TGTGCCAGCAGCTTGGGGCCCGGAATAGATACGCAGTATTTT | CASSLGPGIDTQYF
TRBJ1-1 | TRBV14 | . | 12 | . | TGTGCCAGCAGCCTTAAGAACACTGAAGCTTTCTTT | CASSLKNTEAFF
TRBJ1-2 | TRBV28 | TRBD1 | 14 | . | TGTGCCAGCACGGACAGGGGCCCTAACTATGGCTACACCTTC | CASTDRGPNYGYTF
TRBJ2-2 | TRBV9 | TRBD1 | 16 | . | TGTGCCAGCAGCGTCGGAGCACAGGGGGGCACCGGGGAGCTGTTTTTT | CASSVGAQGGTGELFF
TRBJ2-7 | TRBV28 | . | 12 | few | TGTGCCAGCAGTTTCAACAGGTGGGAGCAGTACTTC | CASSFNRWEQYF
TRBJ2-7 | TRBV28 | . | 15 | . | TGTGCCAGCAGCGAATCGGGACTGCGCCCCTACGAGCAGTACTTC | CASSESGLRPYEQYF
TRBJ1-2 | TRBV27 | TRBD1 | 17 | . | TGTGCCAGCAGTCCTTGGACAGGGTCGTCCTATAACTATGGCTACACCTTC | CASSPWTGSSYNYGYTF
TRBJ1-2 | TRBV29-1 | . | 14 | . | TGCAGCGTTGAAGGACAGGTTGGCAACTATGGCTACACCTTC | CSVEGQVGNYGYTF
TRBJ1-5 | TRBV19 | . | 13 | few | TGTGCCAGTAGTATGGGAGGGTATCAGCCCCAGCATTTT | CASSMGGYQPQHF
TRBJ1-1 | TRBV19 | . | 14 | few | TGTGCCAGTAGCGAACAGACAGGGAACACTGAAGCTTTCTTT | CASSEQTGNTEAFF
TRBJ2-5 | TRBV18 | TRBD1 | 15 | . | TGTGCCAGCTCATCCCGACAGGGGCACCAAGAGACCCAGTACTTC | CASSSRQGHQETQYF
TRBJ1-5 | TRBV18 | TRBD1 | 16 | once | TGTGCCAGCTCACCAGGGACAGCCGGTAGCAATCAGCCCCAGCATTTT | CASSPGTAGSNQPQHF
TRBJ1-2 | TRBV25-1 | . | 15 | few | TGTGCCAGCAGTGGAAGAGTTCCTTCGGTCCACGGCTACACCTTC | CASSGRVPSVHGYTF
TRBJ2-1 | TRBV30 | TRBD2 | 16 | few | TGTGCCTGGAGTTTTCCCCAAGCGGGAGGCTACAATGAGCAGTTCTTC | CAWSFPQAGGYNEQFF
TRBJ1-5 | TRBV2 | . | 16 | few | TGTGCCAGCAGATCCTCCACAGGGAGTGGGCGTCAGCCCCAGCATTTT | CASRSSTGSGRQPQHF
TRBJ2-3 | TRBV28 | . | 13 | . | TGTGCCAGCAGTTCAGGGGTCCCTGATACGCAGTATTTT | CASSSGVPDTQYF